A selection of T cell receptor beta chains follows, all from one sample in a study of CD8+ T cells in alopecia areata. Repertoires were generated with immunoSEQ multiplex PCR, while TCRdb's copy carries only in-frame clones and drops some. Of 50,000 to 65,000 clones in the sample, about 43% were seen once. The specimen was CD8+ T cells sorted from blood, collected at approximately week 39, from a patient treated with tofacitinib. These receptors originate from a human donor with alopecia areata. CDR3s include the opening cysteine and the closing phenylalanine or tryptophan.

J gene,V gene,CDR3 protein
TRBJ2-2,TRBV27,CASNYRAGGELFF
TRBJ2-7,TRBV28,CASRSIYEQYF
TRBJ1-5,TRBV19,CASTTVAIPNSNQPQHF
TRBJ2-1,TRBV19,CASSTLPGNEQFF
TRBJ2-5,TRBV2,CASSTQGLVSQETQYF
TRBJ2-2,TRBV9,CASKNGPGELFF
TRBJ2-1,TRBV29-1,CSVSGGDNNEQFF
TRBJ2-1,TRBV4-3,CASSHLSGTSSYNEQFF
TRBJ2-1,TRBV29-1,CSVETSGQSYNEQFF
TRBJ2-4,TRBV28,CASRVRGAKNIQYF
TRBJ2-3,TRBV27,CASSQKTTSEYTDTQYF
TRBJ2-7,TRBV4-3,CASSQVTDYEQYF
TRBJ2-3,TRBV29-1,CSARGAGGTDTQYF
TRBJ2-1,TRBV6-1,CASSAEFNEQFF
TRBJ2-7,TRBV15,CATSRVAGGPTEQYF
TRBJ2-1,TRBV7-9,CASSMPGTSGDNEQFF
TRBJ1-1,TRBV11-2,CASSLGGMAEAFF
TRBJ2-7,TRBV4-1,CASSQARADSYEQYF
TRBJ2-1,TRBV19,CASSIRGTEQFF
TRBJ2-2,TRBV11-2,CASSPYGGLAVGELFF
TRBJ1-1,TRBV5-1,CASSARVSMNTEAFF
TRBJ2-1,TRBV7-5,CASSSMSEQFF
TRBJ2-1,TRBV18,CASSTGTSGRVVDEQFF
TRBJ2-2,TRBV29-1,CSVGDGGGANTGELFF
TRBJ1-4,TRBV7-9,CASSFTESNEKLFF
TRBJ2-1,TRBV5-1,CASSLAAGGGFEQFF
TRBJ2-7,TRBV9,CASSPSGSTYEQYF
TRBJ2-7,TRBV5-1,CASSWGTGSSYEQYF
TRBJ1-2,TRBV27,CASSLAGSNYGYTF
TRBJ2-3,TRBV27,CASSPGPGPKTDTQYF
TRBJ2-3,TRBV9,CASSESGDTQYF
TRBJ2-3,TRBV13,CASSPQGGRDTQYF
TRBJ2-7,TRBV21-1,CASSPGLAGAYEQYF
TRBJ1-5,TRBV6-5,CASSTAYNQPQHF
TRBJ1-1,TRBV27,CASRGLRTEAFF
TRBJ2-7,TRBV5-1,CASSYTDSYEQYF
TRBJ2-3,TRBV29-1,CSDGLAGGPDTQYF
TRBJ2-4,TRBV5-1,CASSLGAGLAKNIQYF
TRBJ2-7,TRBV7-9,CASSLGGSSGVEQYF
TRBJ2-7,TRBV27,CASSLFAGGPQVAQYF